Sequencing of this TCR beta chain was carried out in a study of vaccination and CD4 T cells after COVID-19. About the research overall: Samples after vaccination came a median 72 days past dose two, ranging 14 to 241.

The CDR3 extends over 15 amino acids. With V trimmed by 6 bases and J by 5 bases, 7 bases remained unmatched. Treatment in this sample: roughly 10-day PBMC culture with coronavirus spike peptide pools or control peptides (ViraFEST assay). In the case of this clonotype: The antigen is not known.

Cultured CD4+ T cell DNA underwent sequencing with the Oncomine TCR Beta short-read assay. Using its own MiXCR run on the PCR reads, TCRdb lists one record per CDR3 protein. The sample has about 15,000 distinct CDR3 sequences, roughly 61% seen once; the top ten hold roughly 10%. The clonotype was recovered from a human donor who had recovered from COVID-19. The sample taken for sequencing was CD4+ T cells from blood, cultured in vitro. The J gene is TRBJ2-2, the V gene TRBV12-3 or TRBV12-4; 9 nucleotides line up with TRBD1. Here the CDR3 reads CASSPWDRDTGELFF. The CDR3 DNA is TGTGCCAGCAGCCCCTGGGACAGGGATACCGGGGAGCTGTTTTTT.